The 21 T cell receptor beta chains listed next were all sequenced from one sample in a study of T cell responses to AZD1222 COVID-19 vaccine. Generated by immunoSEQ multiplex PCR, the TCRdb table keeps only in-frame clones and is missing some. The data contain roughly 120,000 clones, around 84% of them singletons. Material: peripheral blood, obtained on day 0 of AZD1222 vaccination. These receptors were taken from an adult in good health.

The chain has TRBV9 and TRBJ1-4; D is possibly TRBD1 (6 bases). CDR1 is SGDLS, CDR2 YYNGEE, per germline. The CDR3 consists of 15 residues. V was shortened by 4 bases and J by 8 bases, with 18 bases between the two germline ends. The CDR3 DNA follows: TGTGCCAGCAGCTCGGCGGGGCAGGGGTGGGAAAAACTGTTTTTT. Translating gives CASSSAGQGWEKLFF. Full variable domain (remainder filled in from reference TRBV9 and TRBJ1-4): DSGVTQTPKHLITATGQRVTLRCSPRSGDLSVYWYQQSLDQGLQFLIQYYNGEERAKGNILERFSAQQFPDLHSELNLSSLELGDSALYFCASSSAGQGWEKLFFGSGTQLSVL.

V and J are TRBV5-4 and TRBJ2-7; D uncertain. With 4 bases removed from V and 0 bases from J, the gap between germline ends came to 5 bases. Germline CDR1 reads SGHNT; CDR2 reads YYREEE (reference sequence). The CDR3 consists of 12 residues. Written as DNA, the CDR3 is TGTGCCAGCAGCGCCTACTCCTACGAGCAGTACTTC. It codes for CASSAYSYEQYF.

J is TRBJ2-7 and V is TRBV6-1; the D gene is possibly TRBD1 (7 bases). Germline V lookup: CDR1 MNHNS, CDR2 SASEGT. Trimming left V 0 bases short and J 3 bases short, with 9 bases between. The CDR3 spans 14 residues. The CDR3: CASSEARGVYEQYF. The DNA for the CDR3 is TGTGCCAGCAGTGAAGCCAGGGGGGTCTACGAGCAGTACTTC.

V usage is TRBV19 and J usage is TRBJ1-1; no reliable D call. Germline CDR1 LNHDA, CDR2 SQIVND (reference sequence). This CDR3 contains 13 residues. V shed 0 bases and J shed 4 bases, with 6 bases lying between them. The CDR3 DNA is TGTGCCAGTAGTATAGAGGCAGGCACTGAAGCTTTCTTT. Translation gives CASSIEAGTEAFF. Full variable domain (outside the CDR3, taken from reference TRBV19 and TRBJ1-1): DGGITQSPKYLFRKEGQNVTLSCEQNLNHDAMYWYRQDPGQGLRLIYYSQIVNDFQKGDIAEGYSVSREKKESFPLTVTSAQKNPTAFYLCASSIEAGTEAFFGQGTRLTVV.

The chain couples TRBV14 to TRBJ1-1, with a weak D call TRBD1 (5 bases). The CDR3 has 14 residues. CDR1 is SGHDN and CDR2 is FVKESK in the germline V gene. The V end was cut by 4 bases, the J end by 0 bases, with 9 bases between. The CDR3 sequence: CASSPRGMNTEAFF. The CDR3 bases are TGTGCCAGCAGCCCACGGGGGATGAACACTGAAGCTTTCTTT.

The V and J genes are TRBV28 and TRBJ1-1, with a possible D match to TRBD1 (6 bases). CDR1 is MDHEN and CDR2 is SYDVKM in the germline V gene. The CDR3 is 13 residues long. V lost 5 bases and J 10 bases, leaving 17 bases between the germline ends. CDR3 sequence (DNA): TGTGCCAGCAGTCCGACAGGTTCCGTGGGAGCTTTCTTT. Translation: CASSPTGSVGAFF. The full variable domain, rest sourced from reference TRBV28 and TRBJ1-1, is DVKVTQSSRYLVKRTGEKVFLECVQDMDHENMFWYRQDPGLGLRLIYFSYDVKMKEKGDIPEGYSVSREKKERFSLILESASTNQTSMYLCASSPTGSVGAFFGQGTRLTVV.

CDR3 DNA: TGTGCCAGCAGCAATGAGGGGCGGCAGCCCCAGCATTTT. Its protein is CASSNEGRQPQHF. The chain is built from TRBV6-5 and TRBJ1-5, with a weak D call TRBD1 (5 bases). Germline CDR1 reads MNHEY; CDR2 reads SVGAGI. This CDR3 has 13 amino acids. V lost 6 bases and J lost 7, with 13 bases in between.

DNA of the CDR3: TGTGCCAGCAGCTTCCGGGGGGCATCCTACGAGCAGTACTTC. This gives the protein CASSFRGASYEQYF. This sequence joins TRBV5-4 and TRBJ2-7; possible D gene TRBD2, 7 bases. The CDR3 runs 14 residues. The V and J ends lost 2 bases and 1 base respectively, with 10 bases between them. CDR1 SGHNT and CDR2 YYREEE come from the germline V gene (reference sequence).

The chain recombines TRBV27 with TRBJ1-6; no reliable D call. V gave up 5 bases and J gave up 14 bases, with 16 bases separating them. The CDR3 consists of 13 residues. The germline CDR1 and CDR2 sequences are MNHEY and SMNVEV (reference sequence). CDR3 bases: TGTGCCAGCAGTATTAATACGGGGTCGGCCCTCCACTTT. It yields the protein CASSINTGSALHF.

The chain carries TRBV7-9 and TRBJ1-5; no firm D call. The CDR3 sequence is 14 residues long. The V end lost 5 bases, the J end lost 6 bases, and 14 bases lay between the germline ends. Germline V gene data show CDR1 as SEHNR and CDR2 as FQNEAQ (reference sequence). The CDR3 loop is CASSATGGGQPQHF. The CDR3 DNA reads TGTGCCAGCAGCGCCACCGGCGGCGGTCAGCCCCAGCATTTT. Full variable domain (remainder filled in from reference TRBV7-9 and TRBJ1-5): DTGVSQNPRHKITKRGQNVTFRCDPISEHNRLYWYRQTLGQGPEFLTYFQNEAQLEKSRLLSDRFSAERPKGSFSTLEIQRTEQGDSAMYLCASSATGGGQPQHFGDGTRLSIL.

V is TRBV2 and J is TRBJ2-1, with D perhaps matching TRBD2 (5 bases). This CDR3 comprises 16 residues. Germline CDR1 is SNHLY and CDR2 is FYNNEI. V dropped 2 bases and J dropped 0 bases, with 11 bases sitting between them. DNA for the CDR3: TGTGCCAGCAGTGAATCTGACGGGGTCTCCTACAATGAGCAGTTCTTC. Its translation is CASSESDGVSYNEQFF.

The genes are TRBV13 and TRBJ1-1; a weak D match, TRBD1 (5 bases). CDR1 is PRHDT, CDR2 FYEKMQ, per germline (reference sequence). The CDR3 has 15 amino acids. The ends were cut back, 5 bases at V and 0 bases at J, with 13 bases in the middle. The CDR3 loop is CASSGLTVLNTEAFF. CDR3 DNA: TGTGCCAGCAGCGGACTGACAGTTCTGAACACTGAAGCTTTCTTT. Based on the CDR3 plus reference TRBV13 and TRBJ1-1, the full variable domain is AAGVIQSPRHLIKEKRETATLKCYPIPRHDTVYWYQQGPGQDPQFLISFYEKMQSDKGSIPDRFSAQQFSDYHSELNMSSLELGDSALYFCASSGLTVLNTEAFFGQGTRLTVV.

The genes are TRBV27 and TRBJ1-5; 8 nucleotides agree with TRBD1. This CDR3 comprises 15 residues. V lost 6 bases to trimming and J lost 1 base; unmatched junction nucleotides: 5. Germline V gives CDR1 MNHEY, CDR2 SMNVEV (reference sequence). CDR3 bases: TGTGCCAGCAGCTCCCGACAGGGGAGCAATCAGCCCCAGCATTTT. Protein product: CASSSRQGSNQPQHF.

This clone showed up just a few times. V is TRBV4-1 and J is TRBJ1-4; TRBD1 is a possible D gene (5 bases). Trimming removed 5 bases at V and 8 bases at J, with 9 bases between. Germline V lookup: CDR1 MGHRA, CDR2 YSYEKL. The CDR3 extends over 12 amino acids. DNA of the CDR3: TGCGCCAGCAGCGGACAATTCGAAAAACTGTTTTTT. It translates to CASSGQFEKLFF.

The rearrangement joins TRBV9 to TRBJ2-1; D not certain. The CDR3 covers 13 residues. The germline V gene encodes CDR1 SGDLS and CDR2 YYNGEE. V lost 0 bases, J lost 9 bases, and 10 bases lay in between. CDR3 sequence (DNA): TGTGCCAGCAGCGTAGACTCCGTCAGTGAGCAGTTCTTC. It translates to CASSVDSVSEQFF. Combining the CDR3 with reference TRBV9 and TRBJ2-1 gives the whole variable domain DSGVTQTPKHLITATGQRVTLRCSPRSGDLSVYWYQQSLDQGLQFLIQYYNGEERAKGNILERFSAQQFPDLHSELNLSSLELGDSALYFCASSVDSVSEQFFGPGTRLTVL.

This clone appeared once. The chain links TRBV29-1 to TRBJ2-7; TRBD1 matches at 10 bases. The CDR3 spans 13 residues. V trimming: 3 bases; J trimming: 3 bases; junction bases outside the gene matches: 2. CDR1 is SQVTM and CDR2 is ANQGSEA in the germline V gene. The DNA for the CDR3 is TGCAGCGTTGATGGGACAGGGGACTACGAGCAGTACTTC. It encodes CSVDGTGDYEQYF.

This chain connects TRBV7-3 to TRBJ2-5; D is unresolved. The CDR3 length is 15 residues. Germline CDR1 SGHTA, CDR2 FQGTGA. V gave up 2 bases and J gave up 5 bases, with 15 bases separating them. CDR3: CASSLDMREVETQYF. The CDR3, as DNA: TGTGCCAGCAGCTTAGATATGCGTGAGGTGGAGACCCAGTACTTC.

The chain links TRBV28 to TRBJ1-5; D is ambiguous. Germline assignment: CDR1 MDHEN and CDR2 SYDVKM. The CDR3 covers 12 residues. Trimming left V 5 bases short and J 6 bases short, with 8 bases between. The CDR3 loop reads CASSARVQPQHF. CDR3 nucleotide sequence: TGTGCCAGCAGTGCTCGGGTTCAGCCCCAGCATTTT.

The V call is TRBV6-5, the J call TRBJ1-2; D is perhaps TRBD1 (6 bases). The germline V and J ends were trimmed by 6 bases and 6 bases, with 17 bases remaining between them. The CDR3 loop spans 14 amino acids. Looked up from germline, CDR1 is MNHEY and CDR2 is SVGAGI. The CDR3 sequence: CASSTRPSGDGYTF. Written as DNA, the CDR3 is TGTGCCAGCAGCACAAGGCCGTCAGGGGATGGCTACACCTTC.

The chain combines TRBV9 with TRBJ1-1; the D is unclear. This CDR3 spans 15 amino acids. The V gene's germline CDR1 is SGDLS and CDR2 YYNGEE. The V end was cut by 1 base, the J end by 1 base, with 11 bases between. The CDR3 reads CASSVFAGRNTEAFF. The DNA for the CDR3 is TGTGCCAGCAGCGTATTTGCTGGTAGGAACACTGAAGCTTTCTTT.

This clone was observed a handful of times. The rearrangement links TRBV27 to TRBJ2-2; D remains ambiguous. V lost 6 bases to trimming and J lost 6 bases, with 14 bases between them. The CDR3 is made up of 14 amino acids. In germline, CDR1 is MNHEY, CDR2 SMNVEV (reference sequence). Here the CDR3 reads CASRGLDGSGELFF. CDR3 nucleotide sequence: TGTGCCAGCAGAGGGCTAGATGGCTCCGGGGAGCTGTTTTTT.